The 11 T cell receptor beta chains below all came from one sample that was sequenced in a study of cytomegalovirus exposure and HLA in healthy donors. The PCR ran on 60 Vbeta and 13 Jbeta primers. Sequencing used immunoSEQ multiplex PCR; TCRdb keeps in-frame clones, though not all of them. The repertoire table contains 200,000 or so clones. Sequenced sample: PBMCs. All receptors come from a girl between 2 and 10 years old in good health and CMV-seropositive.

The rearrangement joins TRBV19 to TRBJ1-3; 7 bases agree with TRBD1. This CDR3 region has 15 residues. The V segment lost 4 bases and the J segment 7 bases; nucleotides outside the gene matches: 10. Germline V CDR1 and CDR2: LNHDA, SQIVND (reference sequence). The CDR3 reads CASSTGDSSGNTIYF. CDR3 DNA: TGTGCCAGTAGTACGGGGGACAGCAGCGGGAACACCATATATTTT.

The rearrangement links TRBV7-3 to TRBJ2-1; 12 nucleotides line up with TRBD2. With V trimmed by 1 base and J by 6 bases, 7 bases remained unmatched. From germline, CDR1 is SGHTA and CDR2 FQGTGA. CDR3 length: 17 residues. As DNA, the CDR3 is TGTGCCAGCAGCTTAAAGCTCGGACTAGCGGGACCCAATGAGCAGTTCTTC. Translating gives CASSLKLGLAGPNEQFF.

The chain is built from TRBV7-9 and TRBJ2-7, with 8 bases fitting TRBD1. There are 13 residues in the CDR3. With 2 bases clipped from V and 7 bases from J, the junction kept 4 bases outside the gene matches. Germline CDR1 and CDR2: SEHNR and FQNEAQ (reference sequence). In DNA form, the CDR3 reads TGTGCCAGCAGCTTAACAGGGGGGATAGAGCAGTACTTC. As protein: CASSLTGGIEQYF.

The V and J genes are TRBV5-1 and TRBJ2-1; TRBD1 agrees at 7 bases. The trim removed 6 bases at V and 6 bases at J, leaving 12 bases unmatched. The CDR3 loop spans 15 amino acids. Germline lookup yields CDR1 SGHRS and CDR2 YFSETQ. In nucleotides, the CDR3 is TGCGCCAGCACTCCCAGACAGGGAGTGGGCAATGAGCAGTTCTTC. Translated, it gives CASTPRQGVGNEQFF. Full variable domain (outside the CDR3, taken from reference TRBV5-1 and TRBJ2-1): KAGVTQTPRYLIKTRGQQVTLSCSPISGHRSVSWYQQTPGQGLQFLFEYFSETQRNKGNFPGRFSGRQFSNSRSEMNVSTLELGDSALYLCASTPRQGVGNEQFFGPGTRLTVL.

The J gene is TRBJ2-1, the V gene TRBV19, with TRBD2 matching over 13 bases. The V gene's germline CDR1 is LNHDA and CDR2 SQIVND (reference sequence). The CDR3 extends over 15 amino acids. The V segment lost 10 bases and the J segment 3 bases; nucleotides outside the gene matches: 6. In DNA form, the CDR3 reads TGTGCCACCCGGGGACTAGCGGGATACTACAATGAGCAGTTCTTC. Residues: CATRGLAGYYNEQFF.

The rearrangement links TRBV4-1 to TRBJ2-1; 12 bases are a match to TRBD2. The germline V gene has CDR1 MGHRA and CDR2 YSYEKL. The trim removed 1 base at V and 7 bases at J, leaving 2 bases unmatched. The CDR3 runs to 15 residues. Here the CDR3 DNA reads TGCGCCAGCAGCCAAGCACTAGCGGGAGGTAATGAGCAGTTCTTC. Residues: CASSQALAGGNEQFF.

The J gene is TRBJ1-2, the V gene TRBV19; 7 bases are shared with TRBD1. V was pared by 7 bases and J by 8 bases, with 13 bases of the junction left unmatched. The CDR3 is 14 residues long. Germline V CDR1 and CDR2: LNHDA, SQIVND (reference sequence). The CDR3: CASTSRDRVLGYTF. In nucleotides, the CDR3 is TGTGCCAGTACTAGCCGCGACAGGGTGCTCGGCTACACCTTC.

This chain links TRBV4-2 with TRBJ2-5; a weak D match, TRBD2 (6 bases). Germline V gene data show CDR1 as LGHNA and CDR2 as YNFKEQ. Trimming cost V 4 bases and J 11 bases, with 32 bases left between them. CDR3 size: 18 residues. Written as DNA, the CDR3 is TGTGCCAGCAGCCCTTATACCGGGACTGCGCCGATATCTGATGAGCAGTACTTC. It specifies CASSPYTGTAPISDEQYF.

For this clone: This sample includes further DNA sequences coding for the same CDR3. The J gene is TRBJ1-5, the V gene TRBV6-1; TRBD1 might be the D (5 bases). The V end was cut by 3 bases, the J end by 1 base, with 10 bases between. From germline, CDR1 is MNHNS and CDR2 SASEGT. The CDR3 runs to 15 residues. The CDR3 loop reads CASSEAGGSNQPQHF. CDR3 DNA sequence: TGTGCCAGCAGTGAGGCCGGGGGAAGCAATCAGCCCCAGCATTTT.

The J gene is TRBJ1-3, the V gene TRBV30; 7 positions match TRBD1. Losses at the gene ends were 5 bases for V and 8 bases for J; bases not matched to a gene: 12. From germline, CDR1 is GTSNPN and CDR2 SVGIG (reference sequence). This CDR3 region has 14 residues. Here the CDR3 DNA reads TGTGCCTGGTCGGGAGGGCAGGGGGGAGACACCATATATTTT. Its translation is CAWSGGQGGDTIYF.

The J gene is TRBJ1-1, the V gene TRBV5-8; D gene unclear. CDR1 and CDR2 from the germline V gene are SGHTS and YDEGEE. The CDR3 is 12 residues long. Trimming pared 3 bases from V and 2 bases from J, leaving 5 bases between. The CDR3 protein is CASSYSNTEAFF. The CDR3 coding sequence is TGTGCCAGCAGCTACAGTAACACTGAAGCTTTCTTT.